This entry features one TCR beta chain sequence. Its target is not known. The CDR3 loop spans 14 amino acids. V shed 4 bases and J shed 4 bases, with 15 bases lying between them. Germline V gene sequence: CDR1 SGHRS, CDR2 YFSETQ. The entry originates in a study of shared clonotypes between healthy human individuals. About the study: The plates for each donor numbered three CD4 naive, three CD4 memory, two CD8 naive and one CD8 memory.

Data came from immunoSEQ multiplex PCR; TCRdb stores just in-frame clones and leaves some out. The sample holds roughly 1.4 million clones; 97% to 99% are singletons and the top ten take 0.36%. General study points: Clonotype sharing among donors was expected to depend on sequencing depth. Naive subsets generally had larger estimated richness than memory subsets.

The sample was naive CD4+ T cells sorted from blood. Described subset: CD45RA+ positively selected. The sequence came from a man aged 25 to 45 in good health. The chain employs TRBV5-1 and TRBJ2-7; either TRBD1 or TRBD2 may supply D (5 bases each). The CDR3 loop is CASSPYGGPYEQYF. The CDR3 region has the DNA TGCGCCAGCAGCCCCTATGGGGGACCTTACGAGCAGTACTTC.